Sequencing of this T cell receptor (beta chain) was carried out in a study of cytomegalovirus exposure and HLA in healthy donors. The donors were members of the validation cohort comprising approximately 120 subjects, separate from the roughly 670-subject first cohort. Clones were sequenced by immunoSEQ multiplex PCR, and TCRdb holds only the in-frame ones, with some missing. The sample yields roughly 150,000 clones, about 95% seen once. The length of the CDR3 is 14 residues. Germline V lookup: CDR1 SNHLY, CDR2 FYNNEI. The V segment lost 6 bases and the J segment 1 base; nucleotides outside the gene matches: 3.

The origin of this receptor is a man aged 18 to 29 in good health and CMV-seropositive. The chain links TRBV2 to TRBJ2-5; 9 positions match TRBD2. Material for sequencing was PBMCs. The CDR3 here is CASRWTSAQETQYF. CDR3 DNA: TGTGCCAGCAGGTGGACTAGCGCCCAAGAGACCCAGTACTTC.